Presented here are 29 T cell receptor beta chains from one specimen sequenced in a study of blood T cell repertoires in COVID-19. TCRdb's copy holds only in-frame clones and misses some; the assay was immunoSEQ multiplex PCR. This sample has around 70,000 clones, with under 85% found just once. Sequenced material: peripheral blood. Every receptor here comes from a man in his 70s with acute or convalescent COVID-19.

This chain connects TRBV7-2 to TRBJ1-2; TRBD1 matches 11 bases. The germline CDR1 and CDR2 sequences are SGHTA and FQGNSA. This CDR3 contains 15 residues. The ends lost 5 bases at V and 4 bases at J; junction bases unmatched: 6. DNA of the CDR3: TGTGCCAGCAGCCCGGGACAGGGGGGAGCCTATGGCTACACCTTC. This gives the protein CASSPGQGGAYGYTF.

This chain links TRBV5-6 with TRBJ1-6; D is perhaps TRBD1 (6 bases). V was pared by 1 base and J by 7 bases, with 9 bases between. Looked up from germline, CDR1 is SGHDT and CDR2 is YYEEEE. CDR3 length equals 14 residues. The chain's CDR3 is CASSLRQGNSPLHF. The CDR3 region has the DNA TGTGCCAGCAGCTTGCGGCAGGGGAATTCACCCCTCCACTTT.

The J gene is TRBJ2-1, the V gene TRBV11-1; 9 positions agree with TRBD2. V lost 5 bases, J lost 9 bases, and 14 bases stayed unmatched. This CDR3 has 16 amino acids. The germline gives CDR1 SGHAT, CDR2 FQDESV (reference sequence). The CDR3 loop reads CASSQTGTSLVGEQFF. The CDR3 nucleotides are TGTGCCAGCAGCCAGACAGGGACTAGCTTAGTTGGTGAGCAGTTCTTC.

The chain is built from TRBV27 and TRBJ1-6; 9 nucleotides line up with TRBD1. The CDR3 consists of 16 residues. CDR1 MNHEY and CDR2 SMNVEV come from the germline V gene (reference sequence). V shed 6 bases and J 7 bases; nucleotides not matched to a gene: 10. This chain's CDR3 is CASRKLGTGNNSPLHF. The CDR3 region has the DNA TGTGCCAGCAGAAAATTAGGGACAGGGAACAATTCACCCCTCCACTTT.

This sequence joins TRBV2 and TRBJ1-1; 9 nucleotides agree with TRBD1. Germline V gene sequence: CDR1 SNHLY, CDR2 FYNNEI. V shed 3 bases, J shed 1 base, and the junction held 15 bases outside the gene matches. This CDR3 comprises 19 residues. The CDR3 DNA follows: TGTGCCAGCAGTGACAGCCGGGACAGGGTAGGAATTAGGAACACTGAAGCTTTCTTT. This translates into CASSDSRDRVGIRNTEAFF. Using reference TRBV2 and TRBJ1-1 for the parts outside the CDR3, the full variable domain is EPEVTQTPSHQVTQMGQEVILRCVPISNHLYFYWYRQILGQKVEFLVSFYNNEISEKSEIFDDQFSVERPDGSNFTLKIRSTKLEDSAMYFCASSDSRDRVGIRNTEAFFGQGTRLTVV.

The genes are TRBV15 and TRBJ1-4, with D possibly being TRBD1 (5 bases). Trimming removed 8 bases at V and 2 bases at J, with 9 bases between. The V gene's germline CDR1 is LNHNV and CDR2 YYDKDF (reference sequence). The CDR3 sequence is 13 residues long. The CDR3 DNA reads TGTGCCACCGGGGGGTTCACTAATGAAAAACTGTTTTTT. This gives the protein CATGGFTNEKLFF.

The V call is TRBV5-1, the J call TRBJ2-1; 8 bases agree with TRBD2. Losses at the gene ends were 4 bases for V and 1 base for J; bases not matched to a gene: 7. CDR1 and CDR2 (germline): SGHRS, YFSETQ. The CDR3 sequence is 16 residues long. CDR3 loop: CASSQSGSGSYNEQFF. The CDR3 nucleotides read TGCGCCAGCAGCCAAAGCGGGAGTGGGTCCTACAATGAGCAGTTCTTC.

The chain uses TRBV7-8 and TRBJ2-1, with 12 bases fitting TRBD2. The CDR3 loop spans 15 amino acids. V trimming: 2 bases; J trimming: 8 bases; junction bases outside the gene matches: 4. CDR1 SGHVS and CDR2 FQNEAQ come from the germline V gene. The CDR3, as DNA: TGTGCCAGCAGCTTAAGGACTAGCGGGATTTATGAGCAGTTCTTC. Protein: CASSLRTSGIYEQFF.

The V call is TRBV11-2, the J call TRBJ2-2, with a weak D call TRBD1 (6 bases). Germline CDR1 and CDR2: SGHAT and FQNNGV. V shed 4 bases and J shed 5 bases, with 14 bases lying between them. There are 15 residues in the CDR3. The CDR3 nucleotides are TGTGCCAGCAGCTCCAGGGGAGAACGGACCGGGGAGCTGTTTTTT. Its protein product is CASSSRGERTGELFF.

This rearrangement joins TRBV3-1 (or the pseudogene TRBV3-2) to TRBJ1-6; 10 nucleotides align to TRBD1. Germline V gene data show CDR1 as LGHDT and CDR2 as YNNKEL (reference sequence). The V segment lost 4 bases and the J segment 5 bases; nucleotides outside the gene matches: 2. CDR3 length: 15 residues. CDR3 protein: CASSRTGGNNSPLHF. The CDR3 DNA is TGTGCCAGCAGCCGGACAGGGGGAAATAATTCACCCCTCCACTTT.

The genes are TRBV10-1 and TRBJ2-5; 7 bases agree with TRBD1. V lost 5 bases and J lost 3; bases outside the gene matches: 3. The CDR3 covers 13 residues. Looked up from germline, CDR1 is WNHNN and CDR2 is SYGVQD (reference sequence). The CDR3 is CASSNGQEETQYF. CDR3 DNA sequence: TGCGCCAGCAGTAATGGACAGGAAGAGACCCAGTACTTC.

The V call is TRBV5-6, the J call TRBJ1-1; 10 bases align to TRBD1. The J segment lost 4 bases and the V segment lost 0 bases, leaving 6 bases of the junction unmatched. The germline V gene has CDR1 SGHDT and CDR2 YYEEEE. The CDR3 is 16 amino acids. The CDR3: CASSLGDRGRGTEAFF. CDR3 sequence (DNA): TGTGCCAGCAGCTTGGGGGACAGGGGACGTGGCACTGAAGCTTTCTTT.

The V and J genes are TRBV7-2 and TRBJ2-1; 11 bases map to TRBD2. From germline, CDR1 is SGHTA and CDR2 FQGNSA. The J segment lost 7 bases and the V segment lost 5 bases, leaving 7 bases of the junction unmatched. The CDR3 consists of 15 residues. CDR3 sequence: CASSPPGTSGNEQFF. CDR3 nucleotides: TGTGCCAGCAGCCCGCCCGGGACTAGCGGAAATGAGCAGTTCTTC.

J is TRBJ1-2 and V is TRBV10-3, with D possibly TRBD1 on 5 matching bases. The length of the CDR3 is 14 residues. Trimming pared 4 bases from V and 4 bases from J, leaving 13 bases between. Germline V gene lookup returns CDR1 ENHRY and CDR2 SYGVKD. CDR3 nucleotide sequence: TGTGCCATCAGTGGTCAGGGCCTCGGCTATGGCTACACCTTC. Its translation is CAISGQGLGYGYTF.

This rearrangement joins TRBV10-3 to TRBJ2-2; D is possibly TRBD1 (8 bases). The V and J ends lost 3 bases and 1 base respectively, with 15 bases between them. Germline V gives CDR1 ENHRY, CDR2 SYGVKD. The CDR3 is 17 residues long. The CDR3 sequence is CAISEAGGTGNTGELFF. In DNA, the CDR3 is TGTGCCATCAGTGAAGCCGGGGGGACAGGGAACACCGGGGAGCTGTTTTTT.

This clone was seen a handful of times. This chain joins TRBV7-8 and TRBJ1-2; 8 bases agree with TRBD1. Germline V CDR1 and CDR2: SGHVS, FQNEAQ. This CDR3 comprises 15 residues. After removal of 4 bases from V and 0 bases from J, the junction contained 4 bases not matched to a gene. In DNA form, the CDR3 reads TGTGCCAGCAGCTGGGGGGACAGGACTAACTATGGCTACACCTTC. This encodes CASSWGDRTNYGYTF. The entire variable domain, with the rest obtained from reference TRBV7-8 and TRBJ1-2, is as follows: GAGVSQSPRYKVAKRGQDVALRCDPISGHVSLFWYQQALGQGPEFLTYFQNEAQLDKSGLPSDRFFAERPEGSVSTLKIQRTQQEDSAVYLCASSWGDRTNYGYTFGSGTRLTVV.

This clone occurred a few times. This chain connects TRBV19 to TRBJ1-2; D gene ambiguous. This CDR3 comprises 13 residues. V was pared by 5 bases and J by 3 bases, with 10 bases between. CDR1 is LNHDA, CDR2 SQIVND, per germline (reference sequence). CDR3 nucleotides: TGTGCCAGTAGTTCTGGCAGTCACTATGGCTACACCTTC. Its translation is CASSSGSHYGYTF.

The chain uses TRBV10-1 and TRBJ2-4, with a weak D call TRBD2 (5 bases). There are 13 residues in the CDR3. In germline, CDR1 is WNHNN, CDR2 SYGVQD (reference sequence). Trimming left V 11 bases short and J 5 bases short, with 16 bases between. The CDR3 reads CAPQDRGENIQYF. The DNA of the CDR3 is TGCGCCCCGCAAGACCGGGGTGAAAACATTCAGTACTTC.

The CDR3 DNA reads TGTGCCACCAGTGGTCCGGGAACGCTTAAGTATTCACCCCTCCACTTT. Protein: CATSGPGTLKYSPLHF. The chain is built from TRBV24-1 and TRBJ1-6; no firm D call. Germline loops: CDR1 KGHDR, CDR2 SFDVKD. The CDR3 is 16 residues long. With 5 bases removed from V and 8 bases from J, the gap between germline ends came to 18 bases.

The chain couples TRBV29-1 to TRBJ2-2; D is unresolved. Trimming removed 6 bases from V and 2 bases from J, with 4 bases in between. The length of the CDR3 is 11 residues. Germline CDR1 and CDR2: SQVTM and ANQGSEA. The CDR3 here is CSVANTGELFF. DNA of the CDR3: TGCAGCGTGGCCAACACCGGGGAGCTGTTTTTT.

This sequence joins TRBV7-2 and TRBJ2-7, with a tentative D call TRBD1 (5 bases). Trimming shortened V by 2 bases and J by 5 bases, and 7 bases separated the two germline ends. Per the germline V gene, CDR1 is SGHTA and CDR2 is FQGNSA. There are 12 residues in the CDR3. CDR3 nucleotides: TGTGCCAGCAGCTTAAAAGGGGACGAGCAGTACTTC. Translation gives CASSLKGDEQYF.

The chain combines TRBV28 with TRBJ1-1; D unclear. Germline V CDR1 and CDR2: MDHEN, SYDVKM. The germline V and J ends were trimmed by 4 bases and 1 base, with 4 bases remaining between them. The CDR3 covers 12 residues. CDR3 sequence: CASSSGNTEAFF. CDR3 DNA sequence: TGTGCCAGCAGTTCAGGGAACACTGAAGCTTTCTTT. The whole variable domain, remainder taken from reference TRBV28 and TRBJ1-1, is DVKVTQSSRYLVKRTGEKVFLECVQDMDHENMFWYRQDPGLGLRLIYFSYDVKMKEKGDIPEGYSVSREKKERFSLILESASTNQTSMYLCASSSGNTEAFFGQGTRLTVV.

The gene calls are TRBV11-2 and TRBJ2-1; 9 bases are shared with TRBD2. The CDR3 covers 18 residues. Germline V gene data show CDR1 as SGHAT and CDR2 as FQNNGV. The trim removed 1 base at V and 0 bases at J, leaving 7 bases unmatched. CDR3 amino acids: CASSLGYSGSSSYNEQFF. The DNA of the CDR3 is TGTGCCAGCAGCTTAGGATATAGCGGGAGTTCCTCCTACAATGAGCAGTTCTTC.

The CDR3 region is CASSLQGGRLGETQYF. In DNA form, the CDR3 reads TGTGCCAGCAGCTTACAAGGGGGCCGGCTCGGAGAGACCCAGTACTTC. This chain uses TRBV7-3 with TRBJ2-5; TRBD1 matches 7 bases. Germline CDR1 and CDR2: SGHTA and FQGTGA. The length of the CDR3 is 16 residues. V dropped 2 bases and J dropped 4; count of bases not matched to a gene: 10.

This clone was counted only a few times. The V gene is TRBV7-9, the J gene TRBJ2-1, with D perhaps TRBD2 (5 bases). V gave up 0 bases and J gave up 15 bases, with 9 bases separating them. Germline CDR1 reads SEHNR; CDR2 reads FQNEAQ (reference sequence). This CDR3 has 11 amino acids. The CDR3 spells CASSLAGGLFF. CDR3 DNA sequence: TGTGCCAGCAGCTTAGCGGGCGGGCTGTTCTTC.

The rearrangement links TRBV29-1 to TRBJ1-4; 10 bases agree with TRBD1. The CDR3 consists of 15 residues. Germline loops: CDR1 SQVTM, CDR2 ANQGSEA. V shed 7 bases and J 7 bases; nucleotides not matched to a gene: 12. The CDR3 loop is CSAKRGQGSGEKLFF. CDR3 sequence (DNA): TGCAGCGCAAAACGGGGACAGGGGTCGGGTGAAAAACTGTTTTTT.

The chain is built from TRBV7-9 and TRBJ2-3; D may be TRBD1 (6 bases). Germline values: CDR1 SEHNR, CDR2 FQNEAQ (reference sequence). V was shortened by 6 bases and J by 5 bases, with 18 bases between the two germline ends. The CDR3 runs to 15 residues. The CDR3 sequence is CASRGALGIGDTQYF. The DNA for the CDR3 is TGTGCCAGCAGGGGGGCCCTGGGGATAGGAGATACGCAGTATTTT. Using reference TRBV7-9 and TRBJ2-3 for the parts outside the CDR3, the full variable domain is DTGVSQNPRHKITKRGQNVTFRCDPISEHNRLYWYRQTLGQGPEFLTYFQNEAQLEKSRLLSDRFSAERPKGSFSTLEIQRTEQGDSAMYLCASRGALGIGDTQYFGPGTRLTVL.

The chain joins TRBV21-1 to TRBJ2-1; no DNA check was done on the table's D call, TRBD1. TRBV21-1 is deemed a pseudogene. This CDR3 comprises 19 residues. The CDR3 DNA follows: TGTGCCAGCAGCAAAGTTACGGGACAGGTCCCTCTCGAATACAATGAGCAGTTCTTC. This codes for CASSKVTGQVPLEYNEQFF.

There are a few counts of this clone. The chain is built from TRBV6-2 or TRBV6-3 and TRBJ1-2; 9 nucleotides agree with TRBD1. V was pared by 4 bases and J by 7 bases, with 13 bases of the junction left unmatched. The CDR3 is 16 amino acids. Looked up from germline, CDR1 is MNHEY and CDR2 is SVGEGT. The CDR3 here is CASSSGTGNRVRGYTF. The CDR3 DNA follows: TGTGCCAGCAGTTCCGGGACAGGGAATAGAGTACGTGGCTACACCTTC.